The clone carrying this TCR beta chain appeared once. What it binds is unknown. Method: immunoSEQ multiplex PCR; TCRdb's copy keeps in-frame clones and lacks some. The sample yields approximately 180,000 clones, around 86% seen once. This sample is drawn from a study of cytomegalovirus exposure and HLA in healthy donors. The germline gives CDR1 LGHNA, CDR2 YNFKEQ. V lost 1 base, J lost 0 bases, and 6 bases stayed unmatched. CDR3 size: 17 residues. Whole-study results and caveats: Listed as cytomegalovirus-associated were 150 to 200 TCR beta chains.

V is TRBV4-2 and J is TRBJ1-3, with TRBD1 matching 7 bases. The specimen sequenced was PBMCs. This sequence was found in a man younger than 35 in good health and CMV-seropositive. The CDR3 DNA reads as TGTGCCAGCAGCCAAGTAACAGGGGCGAGCTCTGGAAACACCATATATTTT. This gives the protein CASSQVTGASSGNTIYF.